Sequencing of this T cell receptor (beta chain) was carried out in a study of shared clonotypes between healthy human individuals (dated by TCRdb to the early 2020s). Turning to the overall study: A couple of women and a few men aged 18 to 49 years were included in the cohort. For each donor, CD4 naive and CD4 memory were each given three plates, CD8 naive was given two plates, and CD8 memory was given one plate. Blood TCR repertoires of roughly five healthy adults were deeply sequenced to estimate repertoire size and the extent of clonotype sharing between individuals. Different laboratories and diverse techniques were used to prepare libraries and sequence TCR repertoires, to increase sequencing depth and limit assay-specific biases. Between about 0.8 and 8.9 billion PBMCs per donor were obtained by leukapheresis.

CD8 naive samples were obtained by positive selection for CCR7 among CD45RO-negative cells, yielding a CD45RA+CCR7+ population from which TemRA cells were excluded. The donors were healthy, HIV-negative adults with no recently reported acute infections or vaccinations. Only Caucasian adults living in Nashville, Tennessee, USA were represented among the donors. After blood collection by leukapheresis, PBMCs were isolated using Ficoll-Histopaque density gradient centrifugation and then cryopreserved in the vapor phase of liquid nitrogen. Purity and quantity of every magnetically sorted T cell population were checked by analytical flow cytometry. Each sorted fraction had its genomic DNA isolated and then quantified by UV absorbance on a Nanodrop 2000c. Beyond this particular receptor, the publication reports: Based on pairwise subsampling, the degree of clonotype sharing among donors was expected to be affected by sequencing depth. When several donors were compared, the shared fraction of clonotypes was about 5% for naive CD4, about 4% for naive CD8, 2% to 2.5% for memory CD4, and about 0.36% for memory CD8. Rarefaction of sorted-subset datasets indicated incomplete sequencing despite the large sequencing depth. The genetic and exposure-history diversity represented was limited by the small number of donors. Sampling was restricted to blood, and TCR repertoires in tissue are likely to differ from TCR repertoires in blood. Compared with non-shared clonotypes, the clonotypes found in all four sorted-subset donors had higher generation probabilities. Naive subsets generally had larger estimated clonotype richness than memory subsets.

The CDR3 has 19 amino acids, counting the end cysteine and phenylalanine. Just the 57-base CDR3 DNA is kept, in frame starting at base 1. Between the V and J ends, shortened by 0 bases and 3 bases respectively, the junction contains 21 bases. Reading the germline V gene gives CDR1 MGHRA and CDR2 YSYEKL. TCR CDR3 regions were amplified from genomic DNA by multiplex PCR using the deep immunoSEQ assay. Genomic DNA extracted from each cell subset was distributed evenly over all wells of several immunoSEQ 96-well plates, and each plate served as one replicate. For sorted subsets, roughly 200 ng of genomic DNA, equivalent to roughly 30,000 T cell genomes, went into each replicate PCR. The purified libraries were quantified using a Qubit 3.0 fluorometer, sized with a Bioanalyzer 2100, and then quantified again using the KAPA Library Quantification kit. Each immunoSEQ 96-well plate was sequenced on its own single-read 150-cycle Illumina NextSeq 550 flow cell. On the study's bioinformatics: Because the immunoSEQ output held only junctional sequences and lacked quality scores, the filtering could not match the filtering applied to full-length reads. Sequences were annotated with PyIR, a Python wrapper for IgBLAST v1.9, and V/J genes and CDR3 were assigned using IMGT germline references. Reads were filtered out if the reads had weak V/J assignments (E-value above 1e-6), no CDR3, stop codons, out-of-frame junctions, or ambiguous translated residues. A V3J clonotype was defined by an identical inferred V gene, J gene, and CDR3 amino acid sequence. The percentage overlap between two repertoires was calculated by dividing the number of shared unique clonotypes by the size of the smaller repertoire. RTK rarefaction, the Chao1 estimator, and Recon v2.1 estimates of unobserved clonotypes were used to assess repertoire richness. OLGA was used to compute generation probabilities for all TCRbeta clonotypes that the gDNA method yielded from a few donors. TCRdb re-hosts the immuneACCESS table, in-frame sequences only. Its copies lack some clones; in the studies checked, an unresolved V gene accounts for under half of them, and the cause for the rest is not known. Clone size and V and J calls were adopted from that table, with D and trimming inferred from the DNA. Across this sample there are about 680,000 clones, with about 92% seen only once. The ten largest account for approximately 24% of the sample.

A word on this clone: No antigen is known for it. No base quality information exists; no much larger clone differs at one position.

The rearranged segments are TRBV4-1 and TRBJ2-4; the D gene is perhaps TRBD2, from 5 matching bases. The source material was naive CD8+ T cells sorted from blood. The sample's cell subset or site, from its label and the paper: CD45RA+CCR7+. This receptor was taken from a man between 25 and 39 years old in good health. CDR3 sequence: CASSQDYLTDRGDKNIQYF. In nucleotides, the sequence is TGCGCCAGCAGCCAAGATTACTTGACGGATCGGGGTGACAAAAACATTCAGTACTTC.